The TCR beta chain under discussion was sequenced for a study of shared clonotypes between healthy human individuals. Overall study: Plates per donor: three CD4 naive, three CD4 memory, two CD8 naive, one CD8 memory.

This was a deep-level run. Some clones are missing from TCRdb's copy, which holds only in-frame ones; the method was immunoSEQ multiplex PCR. The profile shows hundreds of thousands of clones, around three quarters of them singletons. Every donor was a Caucasian adult from Nashville, Tennessee. A CD45RA+ naive subset and a CD45RA-negative memory subset were split from CD4+ cells. After removal of 5 bases from V and 2 bases from J, the junction contained 8 bases not matched to a gene. This CDR3 spans 16 amino acids. CDR1 is SGHAT and CDR2 is FQNNGV in the germline V gene. The material sequenced was memory CD4+ T cells sorted from blood. The subset: CD45RA-negative fraction. The source is a woman younger than 45 in good health. This chain connects TRBV11-2 to TRBJ2-5; 10 bases are shared with TRBD2. CDR3 DNA sequence: TGTGCCAGCAGCAGCATAGCGGGGGGAGGGCAAGAGACCCAGTACTTC. Protein sequence: CASSSIAGGGQETQYF.